This T cell receptor (beta chain) was retrieved from a study of cytomegalovirus exposure and HLA in healthy donors. Study in general: Around 85 million unique TCR sequences came from HLA-typed donors in an early release. Study-wide points: Reportedly, HLA-A and HLA-B alleles of most subjects were accurately predicted from TCR beta. Per a later analysis, 15,000 to 20,000 TCR beta sequences showed association with HLA alleles at 0.05 false discovery rate.

About this clone: The antigen is not known.

The CDR3 has 14 amino acids. Per germline, CDR1 SGHRS and CDR2 YFSETQ. The ends lost 4 bases at V and 5 bases at J; junction bases unmatched: 9. Primers for the PCR totalled 60 Vbeta and 13 Jbeta. This table comes from immunoSEQ multiplex PCR, and its TCRdb copy is limited to in-frame clones, with some not included. The table includes over 100,000 clones, around 67% detected once. The sample consisted of PBMCs. The rearrangement links TRBV5-1 to TRBJ2-7; TRBD1 matches 7 bases. This TCR came from a woman in her 40s in good health and CMV-seropositive. CDR3 protein: CASSPAGTANEQYF. In DNA form, the CDR3 reads TGCGCCAGCAGCCCAGCCGGGACAGCTAACGAGCAGTACTTC.